The entry that follows covers one T cell receptor beta chain sequence. The data are from a study of blood T cell repertoires in COVID-19. The overall study: Sites across the United States, Italy and Spain contributed samples from acute and convalescent COVID-19.

Germline V gene lookup returns CDR1 MNHEY and CDR2 SMNVEV (reference sequence). J was trimmed by 6 bases and V by 2 bases; bases with no gene match: 0. This CDR3 has 14 amino acids. Profiling relied on immunoSEQ multiplex PCR, and the TCRdb table lists in-frame clones only, not all of them. The table includes about 250,000 clones, approximately 90% detected once. The V call is TRBV27, the J call TRBJ2-2, with 10 bases aligning to TRBD1. Sample: peripheral blood. The TCR originated in a middle-aged woman who had recovered from COVID-19. DNA of the CDR3: TGTGCCAGCAGTTTAGGGACAGGGGCCGGGGAGCTGTTTTTT. Translated: CASSLGTGAGELFF.